The 13 T cell receptor beta chains given below trace back to one sample, sequenced in a study of T cell responses to AZD1222 COVID-19 vaccine. Method: immunoSEQ multiplex PCR; TCRdb's copy keeps in-frame clones and lacks some. The sample contains 150,000 to 200,000 clones, approximately 92% of which appear only once. Source: peripheral blood, taken on day 0 of AZD1222 vaccination. The origin of the receptors is an adult in good health.

The gene calls are TRBV11-2 and TRBJ1-2, with a possible D match to TRBD1 (5 bases). Trimming stripped 3 bases from V and 4 bases from J, with 12 bases between. The CDR3 is made up of 14 amino acids. Germline loops: CDR1 SGHAT, CDR2 FQNNGV. CDR3 in amino acids: CASSFQQVIYGYTF. The DNA for the CDR3 is TGTGCCAGCAGCTTCCAACAGGTGATCTATGGCTACACCTTC.

The chain employs TRBV9 and TRBJ1-1; 7 nucleotides match TRBD1. The CDR3 consists of 15 residues. Trimming removed 7 bases from V and 5 bases from J; junction bases left unmatched: 14. In germline, CDR1 is SGDLS, CDR2 YYNGEE. The CDR3 region is CASAPGDRRWTEAFF. DNA of the CDR3: TGTGCCAGCGCCCCGGGGGACAGACGATGGACTGAAGCTTTCTTT. The full variable domain, completed using reference TRBV9 and TRBJ1-1, is DSGVTQTPKHLITATGQRVTLRCSPRSGDLSVYWYQQSLDQGLQFLIQYYNGEERAKGNILERFSAQQFPDLHSELNLSSLELGDSALYFCASAPGDRRWTEAFFGQGTRLTVV.

This clone has just one count. V is TRBV28 and J is TRBJ1-2; TRBD1 agrees at 7 bases. V was clipped by 5 bases and J by 7 bases; unmatched bases: 10. Germline CDR1 reads MDHEN; CDR2 reads SYDVKM. CDR3 length equals 14 residues. The CDR3 protein is CASSLPWAGGGYTF. The DNA for the CDR3 is TGTGCCAGCAGTCTACCCTGGGCAGGGGGTGGCTACACCTTC.

The rearrangement joins TRBV5-1 to TRBJ1-2, with a tentative D call TRBD1 (5 bases). This CDR3 has 17 residues. The V gene's germline CDR1 is SGHRS and CDR2 YFSETQ. V was trimmed by 4 bases and J by 6 bases, leaving 25 bases between them. The CDR3 sequence: CASSLNPTWQGADGYTF. Written as DNA, the CDR3 is TGCGCCAGCAGCCTGAATCCTACCTGGCAGGGAGCCGATGGCTACACCTTC. The full variable domain, completed using reference TRBV5-1 and TRBJ1-2, is KAGVTQTPRYLIKTRGQQVTLSCSPISGHRSVSWYQQTPGQGLQFLFEYFSETQRNKGNFPGRFSGRQFSNSRSEMNVSTLELGDSALYLCASSLNPTWQGADGYTFGSGTRLTVV.

The rearrangement joins TRBV14 to TRBJ1-2; 7 nucleotides agree with TRBD1. In germline, CDR1 is SGHDN, CDR2 FVKESK. The CDR3 length is 13 residues. After removal of 2 bases from V and 8 bases from J, the junction contained 5 bases not matched to a gene. The DNA of the CDR3 is TGTGCCAGCAGCCAATCGACAGGGAGAGGCTACACCTTC. Encoded protein: CASSQSTGRGYTF.

This chain links TRBV7-2 with TRBJ2-2, with D perhaps TRBD1 (6 bases). Per the germline V gene, CDR1 is SGHTA and CDR2 is FQGNSA. This CDR3 has 13 residues. The V end lost 8 bases, the J end lost 4 bases, and 11 bases lay between the germline ends. CDR3: CASSPGVTGELFF. The CDR3 DNA reads TGTGCCAGCTCACCAGGGGTCACCGGGGAGCTGTTTTTT.

The gene calls are TRBV5-1 and TRBJ1-1; TRBD1 might be the D (6 bases). V lost 4 bases and J 5 bases, leaving 18 bases between the germline ends. Germline V gives CDR1 SGHRS, CDR2 YFSETQ. The CDR3 is 15 amino acids. The CDR3 sequence is CASSLQGGRGTEAFF. DNA for the CDR3: TGCGCCAGCAGCCTACAAGGGGGTCGAGGAACTGAAGCTTTCTTT.

This rearrangement joins TRBV7-8 to TRBJ2-1; 10 bases agree with TRBD2. V lost 6 bases and J lost 4; bases outside the gene matches: 6. Germline V gene data show CDR1 as SGHVS and CDR2 as FQNEAQ. The CDR3 consists of 15 residues. The CDR3 sequence is CASSLTSGFYNEQFF. CDR3 sequence (DNA): TGTGCCAGCAGTCTGACTAGCGGGTTTTACAATGAGCAGTTCTTC.

The V call is TRBV7-9, the J call TRBJ1-1, with D perhaps matching TRBD1 (5 bases). V lost 4 bases to trimming and J lost 1 base, with 10 bases between them. The CDR3 spans 14 residues. Germline V gene data show CDR1 as SEHNR and CDR2 as FQNEAQ (reference sequence). The chain's CDR3 is CASSYGTANTEAFF. CDR3 bases: TGTGCCAGCAGCTATGGGACGGCGAACACTGAAGCTTTCTTT.

As DNA, the CDR3 is TGTGCCAGTAAGGGGTTTAGGGGGGACACTGAAGCTTTCTTT. Translated, it gives CASKGFRGDTEAFF. The rearrangement uses TRBV19 and TRBJ1-1; D may be TRBD1 (6 bases). Germline V CDR1 and CDR2: LNHDA, SQIVND (reference sequence). Trimming took 7 bases from V and 3 from J, leaving 15 bases between them. The CDR3 totals 14 residues.

Details on this clone: The identical CDR3 is also encoded by other nucleotide sequences in the sample. The J gene is TRBJ1-1, the V gene TRBV18; D is undetermined. Trimming took 6 bases from V and 0 from J, leaving 11 bases between them. Germline CDR1 KGHSH, CDR2 LQKENI. CDR3 length: 14 amino acids. The CDR3 is CASSPALMNTEAFF. The CDR3 DNA follows: TGTGCCAGCTCCCCGGCGCTTATGAACACTGAAGCTTTCTTT.

This rearrangement joins TRBV5-8 to TRBJ1-4; possibly TRBD1 for D (5 bases). The CDR3 covers 15 residues. Germline values: CDR1 SGHTS, CDR2 YDEGEE. Deletions cut 0 bases from V and 7 bases from J, with 13 bases between. The CDR3 bases are TGTGCCAGCAGCTTGGCTTTGGCAGGGATTGAAAAACTGTTTTTT. It translates to CASSLALAGIEKLFF.

The chain employs TRBV18 and TRBJ2-1; D is possibly TRBD1 (5 bases). CDR1 and CDR2 from the germline V gene are KGHSH and LQKENI. This CDR3 region has 16 residues. Deletions cut 0 bases from V and 5 bases from J, with 14 bases between. CDR3 in amino acids: CASSPPRGLGHNEQFF. DNA for the CDR3: TGTGCCAGCTCACCACCGCGAGGTCTGGGGCACAATGAGCAGTTCTTC. The variable domain in full, completed from reference TRBV18 and TRBJ2-1, reads NAGVMQNPRHLVRRRGQEARLRCSPMKGHSHVYWYRQLPEEGLKFMVYLQKENIIDESGMPKERFSAEFPKEGPSILRIQQVVRGDSAAYFCASSPPRGLGHNEQFFGPGTRLTVL.